Each of the 25 T cell receptor beta chains below was sequenced from the same sample in a study of blood T cells in healthy people across ages. It was with a sample-barcoded 5' primer and a J-beta primer mix that a second PCR of roughly 6 to 12 cycles was run. From the 5' RACE reads, TCRdb called clonotypes with MiXCR, one entry per CDR3 protein. The repertoire holds hundreds of thousands of distinct CDR3 sequences, with around 52% as singletons. Sequencing was performed on blood. All receptors derive from an elderly woman in good health.

The chain is built from TRBV6-4 and TRBJ2-1; 12 bases agree with TRBD2. This CDR3 is built from 17 residues. The junction had 9 bases not matched to a gene; V was cut back by 5 bases and J by 4 bases. The germline gives CDR1 MRHNA, CDR2 SNTAGT. CDR3 residues: CASSRTSGTGVYNEQFF. The CDR3, as DNA: TGTGCCAGCAGTAGGACTAGCGGGACAGGGGTTTACAATGAGCAGTTCTTC.

This chain uses TRBV12-3 or TRBV12-4 with TRBJ2-5; D is unclear. V was clipped by 6 bases and J by 3 bases, with 14 bases between them. This CDR3 has 14 residues. In DNA form, the CDR3 reads TGTGCCAGCAGCCCAGAGCCAGATAAAGAGACCCAGTACTTC. It codes for CASSPEPDKETQYF.

The V call is TRBV5-1, the J call TRBJ2-5, with 7 nucleotides matching TRBD1. CDR1 is SGHRS, CDR2 YFSETQ, per germline. Losses at the gene ends were 3 bases for V and 2 bases for J; bases not matched to a gene: 4. The CDR3 contains 14 residues. CDR3 loop: CASSWGQRQETQYF. CDR3 DNA: TGCGCCAGCAGCTGGGGACAGAGGCAAGAGACCCAGTACTTC.

In this sample, this clonotype turned up a few times. A much larger clone lies a single base off, so this may be a read error. This sequence joins TRBV5-1 and TRBJ2-1, with D uncertain. TRBJ2-7 matches the DNA end more closely, so the J call is doubtful. From germline, CDR1 is SGHRS and CDR2 YFSETQ. The CDR3 is 19 residues long. The CDR3: CASSPKGSQERLPYNEQYF. CDR3 DNA sequence: TGCGCCAGCAGCCCGAAAGGTTCGCAAGAGAGGTTACCCTACAATGAGCAGTACTTC.

In the case of this clonotype: This may be a read error: a much more frequent sequence differs by one nucleotide. The chain recombines TRBV28 with TRBJ2-5, with D unresolved. Germline V gives CDR1 MDHEN, CDR2 SYDVKM. The CDR3 consists of 17 residues. CDR3 coding DNA: TGTGCCAGCAGTACCCACCGGCTGGGGAAGACCCAAGAGGCCCAGTACTTC. It yields the protein CASSTHRLGKTQEAQYF. Variable domain in full (rest from reference TRBV28 and TRBJ2-5): DVKVTQSSRYLVKRTGEKVFLECVQDMDHENMFWYRQDPGLGLRLIYFSYDVKMKEKGDIPEGYSVSREKKERFSLILESASTNQTSMYLCASSTHRLGKTQEAQYFGPGTRLLVL.

V is TRBV20-1 and J is TRBJ2-5; D assignment may be TRBD1 or TRBD2 (5 bases each). The end of the DNA aligns better with TRBJ2-7, so the J call may be wrong. CDR1 is DFQATT, CDR2 SNEGSKA, per germline (reference sequence). This CDR3 is built from 15 residues. The CDR3 sequence: CSASMGSRRGSEQYF. In nucleotides, the CDR3 is TGCAGTGCTAGTATGGGATCGCGCCGGGGCAGCGAGCAGTACTTC.

The rearrangement uses TRBV9 and TRBJ2-7; 9 bases fit TRBD2. CDR1 is SGDLS, CDR2 YYNGEE, per germline. This CDR3 has 14 amino acids. V shed 4 bases, J shed 0 bases, and the junction held 2 bases outside the gene matches. The CDR3 DNA reads as TGTGCCAGCAGCAATAGCGGGAGCTCCTACGAGCAGTACTTC. It is translated as CASSNSGSSYEQYF.

The CDR3 sequence: CAIGTHQETQYF. CDR3 DNA sequence: TGTGCCATCGGGACTCACCAAGAGACCCAGTACTTC. The V call is TRBV10-3, the J call TRBJ2-4, with D possibly being TRBD2 (6 bases). With the DNA end fitting TRBJ2-5 better, the J assignment may be wrong. Per germline, CDR1 ENHRY and CDR2 SYGVKD. The CDR3 length is 12 residues.

This sequence joins TRBV12-3 or TRBV12-4 and TRBJ1-2; D is unclear. V lost 7 bases and J lost 1, with 7 bases in between. CDR3 length: 12 residues. Here the CDR3 DNA reads TGTGCCAGCATAGGATTTAACTATGGCTACACCTTC. Translating gives CASIGFNYGYTF.

This clonotype was seen many times. The CDR3 nucleotides read TGTGCCAGCAGTCCCGACAGACTAGGTTTCTCTGGGGCCAACGTCCTGACTTTC. Its protein product is CASSPDRLGFSGANVLTF. The V and J genes are TRBV12-3 or TRBV12-4 and TRBJ2-6; TRBD2 is a possible D gene (6 bases). This CDR3 has 18 amino acids. Between the trimmed V and J ends, which lost 5 bases and 0 bases, there was a span of 17 bases.

This clonotype was observed a few times. V and J are TRBV2 and TRBJ1-4; D gene unclear. This CDR3 is built from 14 residues. V lost 8 bases, J lost 5 bases, and 15 bases lay in between. Germline CDR1 reads SNHLY; CDR2 reads FYNNEI. The CDR3 DNA reads as TGTGCCAGCTGTTTTAGGGAGATAAATGAAAAACTGTTTTTT. Protein sequence: CASCFREINEKLFF.

This clonotype was picked up a small number of times. This chain's CDR3 is CASTLGGLGGSPLHF. The DNA for the CDR3 is TGTGCCAGCACTCTAGGAGGGCTCGGCGGCTCACCCCTCCACTTT. This sequence joins TRBV28 and TRBJ1-6; no clear D. The CDR3 runs to 15 residues. CDR1 MDHEN and CDR2 SYDVKM come from the germline V gene. V shed 7 bases and J shed 10 bases, with 20 bases lying between them.

This clonotype has a handful of counts. An end of the junction does not agree with germline; a read error may underlie this. The rearrangement joins TRBV27 to TRBJ2-1, with D possibly being TRBD1 or TRBD2 (5 bases each). This CDR3 is built from 13 residues. Germline values: CDR1 MNHEY, CDR2 SMNVEV (reference sequence). The CDR3 protein is CASSVSSGTRQFF. CDR3 DNA: TGTGCCAGCAGTGTATCTTCCGGGACCAGGCAGTTCTTC.

A word on this clonotype: Germline and junction disagree at one end, which may indicate a read error. The rearrangement uses TRBV6-6 and TRBJ1-2; the D gene is possibly TRBD1 (6 bases). The germline V gene has CDR1 MNHNY and CDR2 SVGAGI (reference sequence). The CDR3 length is 14 residues. CDR3 in amino acids: CASSYAGDTYGHTF. CDR3 coding DNA: TGTGCCAGCAGTTACGCTGGGGACACCTATGGCCACACCTTC.

V and J are TRBV20-1 and TRBJ2-7; 13 bases agree with TRBD2. The V gene's germline CDR1 is DFQATT and CDR2 SNEGSKA (reference sequence). The CDR3 runs to 15 residues. The V gene end was trimmed by 5 bases and the J gene end by 7 bases; junction bases not matched to a gene: 11. The CDR3 spells CSAGTWTSGSGEQYF. The DNA for the CDR3 is TGCAGTGCTGGGACTTGGACTAGCGGGAGTGGTGAGCAGTACTTC.

The chain has TRBV3-1 and TRBJ1-4; D gene ambiguous. CDR1 is LGHDT, CDR2 YNNKEL, per germline (reference sequence). The CDR3 spans 17 residues. Deletions cut 3 bases from V and 0 bases from J, with 14 bases between. CDR3 nucleotides: TGTGCCAGCAGCCATCTCCCGGCGGGCCCAACTAATGAAAAACTGTTTTTT. It codes for CASSHLPAGPTNEKLFF.

The V gene is TRBV19, the J gene TRBJ2-7; no reliable D call. CDR1 LNHDA and CDR2 SQIVND come from the germline V gene (reference sequence). This CDR3 is 13 amino acids long. V was cut by 3 bases and J by 10 bases, with 16 bases left in between. As DNA, the CDR3 is TGTGCCAGTAGTATCTCCGACTGGGAAACCCAGTACTTC. Its protein product is CASSISDWETQYF.

This clonotype came up a few times. The chain couples TRBV30 to TRBJ2-2, with D maybe TRBD2 (6 bases). The CDR3 is 12 residues long. V gave up 5 bases and J gave up 9 bases, with 13 bases separating them. The V gene's germline CDR1 is GTSNPN and CDR2 SVGIG (reference sequence). The DNA of the CDR3 is TGTGCCTGGGGACGGGGGTACCGGGAGCTGTTTTTT. Translating it yields CAWGRGYRELFF.

The sample holds one count of this clonotype. One end of the junction does not line up with germline, which may come from a read error. The genes are TRBV12-3 or TRBV12-4 and TRBJ2-3, with D uncertain. The CDR3 contains 11 residues. The CDR3 spells CARSSTDTQYF. The CDR3 DNA sequence: TGTGCCAGAAGTTCAACGGATACGCAGTATTTT.

The rearrangement uses TRBV20-1 and TRBJ2-3, with 7 bases fitting TRBD2. The J segment lost 2 bases and the V segment lost 6 bases, leaving 11 bases of the junction unmatched. Germline V CDR1 and CDR2: DFQATT, SNEGSKA (reference sequence). The CDR3 sequence is 15 residues long. The CDR3 sequence: CSASPGLPFTDTQYF. CDR3 DNA sequence: TGCAGTGCCAGTCCGGGACTACCATTCACAGATACGCAGTATTTT.

This clonotype has only a few counts. This sequence joins TRBV5-1 and TRBJ2-7; TRBD1 or TRBD2 may be the D gene (5 bases each). The CDR3 runs 14 residues. Trimming cost V 7 bases and J 4 bases, with 18 bases left between them. Germline CDR1 and CDR2: SGHRS and YFSETQ. The CDR3 region is CASGDPGRTYEQYF. In nucleotides, the CDR3 is TGCGCCAGCGGCGACCCGGGACGAACGTACGAGCAGTACTTC.

The J gene is TRBJ1-1, the V gene TRBV5-1; D gene ambiguous. This CDR3 is built from 15 residues. V was shortened by 0 bases and J by 0 bases, with 9 bases between the two germline ends. The germline CDR1 and CDR2 sequences are SGHRS and YFSETQ. Here the CDR3 reads CASSLEGSVNTEAFF. The DNA for the CDR3 is TGCGCCAGCAGCTTGGAAGGGAGTGTGAACACTGAAGCTTTCTTT.

This clonotype was detected only once. V usage is TRBV27 and J usage is TRBJ2-7; possible D gene TRBD1, 6 bases. This CDR3 spans 13 amino acids. CDR1 and CDR2 (germline): MNHEY, SMNVEV (reference sequence). The V end lost 5 bases, the J end lost 10 bases, and 18 bases lay between the germline ends. The CDR3 here is CASSPRGGGIQYF. For the CDR3, the DNA is TGTGCCAGCAGTCCCCGAGGGGGTGGAATCCAGTACTTC.

V gene TRBV30 combines with J gene TRBJ1-2; 7 bases map to TRBD1. Trimming cost V 1 base and J 4 bases; bases outside gene matches: 12. This CDR3 is 16 amino acids long. Germline-derived CDR1 and CDR2 are GTSNPN and SVGIG (reference sequence). The CDR3 bases are TGTGCCTGGAGTGCCGGATATCTACAGGGGTCCTATGGCTACACCTTC. As protein: CAWSAGYLQGSYGYTF.

J is TRBJ2-1 and V is TRBV7-9; TRBD2 agrees at 10 bases. The CDR3 is made up of 16 amino acids. Germline V gene sequence: CDR1 SEHNR, CDR2 FQNEAQ (reference sequence). J gave up 3 bases and V 4 bases, and 6 bases lay outside the gene matches. The CDR3 sequence is CASSSIGLAVYNEQFF. CDR3 sequence (DNA): TGTGCCAGCAGCTCGATCGGACTAGCGGTCTACAATGAGCAGTTCTTC. Drawing the rest from reference TRBV7-9 and TRBJ2-1, the complete variable domain is DTGVSQNPRHKITKRGQNVTFRCDPISEHNRLYWYRQTLGQGPEFLTYFQNEAQLEKSRLLSDRFSAERPKGSFSTLEIQRTEQGDSAMYLCASSSIGLAVYNEQFFGPGTRLTVL.